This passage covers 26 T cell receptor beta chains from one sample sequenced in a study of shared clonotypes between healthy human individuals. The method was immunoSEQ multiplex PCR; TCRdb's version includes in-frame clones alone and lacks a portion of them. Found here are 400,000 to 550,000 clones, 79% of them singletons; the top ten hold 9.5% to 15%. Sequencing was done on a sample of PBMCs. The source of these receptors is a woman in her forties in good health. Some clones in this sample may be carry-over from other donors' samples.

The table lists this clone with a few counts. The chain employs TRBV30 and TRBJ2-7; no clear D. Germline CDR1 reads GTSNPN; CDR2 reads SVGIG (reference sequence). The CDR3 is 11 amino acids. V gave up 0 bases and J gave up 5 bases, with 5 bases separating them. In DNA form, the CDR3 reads TGTGCCTGGAGTGTTGGGAACGAGCAGTACTTC. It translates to CAWSVGNEQYF.

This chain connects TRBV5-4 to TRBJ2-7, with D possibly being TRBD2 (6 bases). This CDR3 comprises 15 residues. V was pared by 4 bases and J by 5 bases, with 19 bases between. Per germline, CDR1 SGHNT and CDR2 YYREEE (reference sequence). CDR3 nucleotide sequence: TGTGCCAGCAGCCGGCGGGATATCGCGTTTGACGAGCAGTACTTC. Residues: CASSRRDIAFDEQYF.

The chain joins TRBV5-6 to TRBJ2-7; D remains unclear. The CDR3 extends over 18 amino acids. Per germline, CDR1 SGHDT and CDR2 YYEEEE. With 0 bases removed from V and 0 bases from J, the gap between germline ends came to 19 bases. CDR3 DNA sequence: TGTGCCAGCAGCTTGGTTTCCAGGAGATCCCTCTTCTCCTACGAGCAGTACTTC. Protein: CASSLVSRRSLFSYEQYF.

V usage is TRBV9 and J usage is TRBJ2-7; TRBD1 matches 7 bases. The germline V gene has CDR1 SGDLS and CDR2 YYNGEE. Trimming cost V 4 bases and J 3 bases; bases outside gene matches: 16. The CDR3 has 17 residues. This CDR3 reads CASSKFGTATLSYEQYF. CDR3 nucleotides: TGTGCCAGCAGCAAGTTTGGGACAGCCACCTTAAGCTACGAGCAGTACTTC.

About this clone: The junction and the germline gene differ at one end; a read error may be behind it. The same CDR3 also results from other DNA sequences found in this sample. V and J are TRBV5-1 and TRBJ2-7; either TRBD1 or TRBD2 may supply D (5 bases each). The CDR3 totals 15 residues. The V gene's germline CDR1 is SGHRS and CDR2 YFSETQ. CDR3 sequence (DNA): TGCGCCAGCAGCGTTACAGGAGGCGGATCCTACGAACAGTACTTC. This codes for CASSVTGGGSYEQYF.

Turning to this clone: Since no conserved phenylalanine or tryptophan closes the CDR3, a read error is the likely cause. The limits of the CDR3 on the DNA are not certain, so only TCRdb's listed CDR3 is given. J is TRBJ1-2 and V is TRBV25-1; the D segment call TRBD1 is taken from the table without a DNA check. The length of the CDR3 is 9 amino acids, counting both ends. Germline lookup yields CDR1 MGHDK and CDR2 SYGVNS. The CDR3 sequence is CASSAPDTS.

CDR3 sequence reads: CASSRQGTTRPGNTIYF. The CDR3 coding sequence is TGTGCCAGTAGCCGCCAGGGGACGACAAGGCCTGGAAACACCATATATTTT. The chain carries TRBV19 and TRBJ1-3; tentatively, D is TRBD1 (6 bases). V shed 6 bases and J shed 2 bases, with 20 bases lying between them. The CDR3 contains 17 residues. In germline, CDR1 is LNHDA, CDR2 SQIVND (reference sequence).

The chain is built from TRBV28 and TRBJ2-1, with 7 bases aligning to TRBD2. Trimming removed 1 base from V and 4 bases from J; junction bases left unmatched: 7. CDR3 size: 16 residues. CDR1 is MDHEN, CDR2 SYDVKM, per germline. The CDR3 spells CASSLSPGLVYNEQFF. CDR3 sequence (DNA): TGTGCCAGCAGTTTATCTCCAGGACTAGTTTACAATGAGCAGTTCTTC.

The CDR3 spells CASSSVRDPNEQFF. The CDR3 bases are TGCGCCAGCAGCTCAGTCCGGGATCCCAATGAGCAGTTCTTC. This chain joins TRBV5-1 and TRBJ2-1, with D possibly TRBD2 on 5 matching bases. Looked up from germline, CDR1 is SGHRS and CDR2 is YFSETQ. The CDR3 extends over 14 amino acids. With 3 bases removed from V and 6 bases from J, the gap between germline ends came to 13 bases.

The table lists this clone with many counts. The CDR3 DNA sequence: TGTGCCAGCACCCTGGGGACGAGCTACGAGCAGTACTTC. This encodes CASTLGTSYEQYF. The chain combines TRBV2 with TRBJ2-7, with D perhaps matching TRBD1 or TRBD2 (5 bases each). V lost 7 bases to trimming and J lost 3 bases, with 13 bases between them. The CDR3 spans 13 residues. The germline CDR1 and CDR2 sequences are SNHLY and FYNNEI.

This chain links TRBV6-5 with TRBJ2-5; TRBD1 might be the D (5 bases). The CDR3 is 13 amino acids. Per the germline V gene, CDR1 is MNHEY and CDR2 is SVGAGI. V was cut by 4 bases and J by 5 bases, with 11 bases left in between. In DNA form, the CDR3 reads TGTGCCAGCAGTTCCCAGGGTGGGGAGACCCAGTACTTC. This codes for CASSSQGGETQYF.

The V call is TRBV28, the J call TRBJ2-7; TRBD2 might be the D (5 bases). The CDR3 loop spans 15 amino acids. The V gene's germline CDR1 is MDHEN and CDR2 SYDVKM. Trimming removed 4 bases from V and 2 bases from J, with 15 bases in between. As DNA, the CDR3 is TGTGCCAGCAGTTCATCCTGGACTGTAGCCTACGAGCAGTACTTC. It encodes CASSSSWTVAYEQYF.

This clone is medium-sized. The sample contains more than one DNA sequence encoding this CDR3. For the CDR3, the DNA is TGTGCCAGCAGTTTATCGGAGGAAGAGACCCAGTACTTC. It specifies CASSLSEEETQYF. This sequence joins TRBV27 and TRBJ2-5; perhaps TRBD2 as D (5 bases). CDR1 and CDR2 (germline): MNHEY, SMNVEV (reference sequence). The CDR3 runs 13 residues. V lost 0 bases to trimming and J lost 3 bases, with 5 bases between them.

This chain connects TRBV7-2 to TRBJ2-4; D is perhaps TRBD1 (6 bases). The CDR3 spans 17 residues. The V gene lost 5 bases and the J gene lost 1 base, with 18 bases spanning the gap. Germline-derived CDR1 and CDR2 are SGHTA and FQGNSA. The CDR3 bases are TGTGCCAGCAGCCCCGGGACATTGAGCCGGGCCAAAAACATTCAGTACTTC. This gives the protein CASSPGTLSRAKNIQYF.

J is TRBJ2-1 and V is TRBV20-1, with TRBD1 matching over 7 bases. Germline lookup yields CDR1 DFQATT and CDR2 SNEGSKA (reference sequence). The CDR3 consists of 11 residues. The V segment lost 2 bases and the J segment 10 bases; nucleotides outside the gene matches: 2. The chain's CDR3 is CSARPGQEQFF. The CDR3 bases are TGCAGTGCTAGACCGGGACAGGAGCAGTTCTTC.

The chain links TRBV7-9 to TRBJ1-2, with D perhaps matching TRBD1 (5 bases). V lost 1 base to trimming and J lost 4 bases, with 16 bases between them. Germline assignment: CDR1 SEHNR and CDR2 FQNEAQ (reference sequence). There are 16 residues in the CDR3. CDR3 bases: TGTGCCAGCAGCTTAGGGATGGACGCGGGGACCTATGGCTACACCTTC. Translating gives CASSLGMDAGTYGYTF.

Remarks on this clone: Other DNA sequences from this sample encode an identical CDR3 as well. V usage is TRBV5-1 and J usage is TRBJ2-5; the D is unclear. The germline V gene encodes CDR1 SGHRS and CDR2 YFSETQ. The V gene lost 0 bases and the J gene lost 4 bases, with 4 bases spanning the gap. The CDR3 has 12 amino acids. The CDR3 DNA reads TGCGCCAGCAGCTTGGAGGCAGAGACCCAGTACTTC. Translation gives CASSLEAETQYF.

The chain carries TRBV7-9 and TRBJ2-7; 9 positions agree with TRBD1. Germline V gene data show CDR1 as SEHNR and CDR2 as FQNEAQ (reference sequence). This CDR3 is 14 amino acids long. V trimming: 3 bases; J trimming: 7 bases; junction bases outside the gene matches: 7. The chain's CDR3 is CASSFAGQGFEQYF. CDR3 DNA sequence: TGTGCCAGCAGCTTCGCGGGACAGGGTTTTGAGCAGTACTTC.

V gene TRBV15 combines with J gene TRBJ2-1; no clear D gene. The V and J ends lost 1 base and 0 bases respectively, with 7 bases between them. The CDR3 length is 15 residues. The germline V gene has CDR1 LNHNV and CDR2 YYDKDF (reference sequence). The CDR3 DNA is TGTGCCACCAGCAGAGTGGTAGGCTCCTACAATGAGCAGTTCTTC. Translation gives CATSRVVGSYNEQFF.

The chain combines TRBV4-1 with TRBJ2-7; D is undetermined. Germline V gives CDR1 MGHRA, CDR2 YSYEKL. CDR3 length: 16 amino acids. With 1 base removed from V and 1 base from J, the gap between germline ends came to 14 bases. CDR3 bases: TGCGCCAGCAGCCAAGGGCAAGGGTTAGGGTCCTACGAGCAGTACTTC. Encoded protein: CASSQGQGLGSYEQYF.

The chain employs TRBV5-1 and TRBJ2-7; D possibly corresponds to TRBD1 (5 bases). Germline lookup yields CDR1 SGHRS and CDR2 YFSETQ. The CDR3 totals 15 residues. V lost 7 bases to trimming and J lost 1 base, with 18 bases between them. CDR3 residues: CASSFNQGLSYEQYF. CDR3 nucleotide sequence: TGCGCCAGCTCCTTCAACCAGGGTCTTTCCTACGAGCAGTACTTC.

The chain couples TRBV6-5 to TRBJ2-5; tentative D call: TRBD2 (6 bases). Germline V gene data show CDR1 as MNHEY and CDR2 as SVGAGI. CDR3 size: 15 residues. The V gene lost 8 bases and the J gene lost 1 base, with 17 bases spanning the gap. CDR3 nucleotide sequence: TGTGCCAGCCGGGGACTCTCCTCGGCCCAAGAGACCCAGTACTTC. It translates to CASRGLSSAQETQYF.

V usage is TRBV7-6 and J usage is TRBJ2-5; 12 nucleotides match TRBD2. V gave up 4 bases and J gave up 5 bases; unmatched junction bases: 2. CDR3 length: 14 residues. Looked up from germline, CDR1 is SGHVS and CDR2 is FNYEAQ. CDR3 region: CASSSSGRVETQYF. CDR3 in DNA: TGTGCCAGCAGCTCTAGCGGGAGGGTGGAGACCCAGTACTTC.

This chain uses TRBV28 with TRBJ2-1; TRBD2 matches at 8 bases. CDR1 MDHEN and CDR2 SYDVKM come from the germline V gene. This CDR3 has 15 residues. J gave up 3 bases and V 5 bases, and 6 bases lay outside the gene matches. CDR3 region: CASSPPAGVYNEQFF. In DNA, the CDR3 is TGTGCCAGCAGTCCACCAGCGGGAGTCTACAATGAGCAGTTCTTC. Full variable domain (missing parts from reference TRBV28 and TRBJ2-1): DVKVTQSSRYLVKRTGEKVFLECVQDMDHENMFWYRQDPGLGLRLIYFSYDVKMKEKGDIPEGYSVSREKKERFSLILESASTNQTSMYLCASSPPAGVYNEQFFGPGTRLTVL.

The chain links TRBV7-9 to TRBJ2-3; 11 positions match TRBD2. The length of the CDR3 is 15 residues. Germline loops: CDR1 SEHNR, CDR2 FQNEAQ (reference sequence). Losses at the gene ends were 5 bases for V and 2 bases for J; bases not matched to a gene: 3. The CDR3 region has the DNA TGTGCCAGCAGCATACTAGCGGGAGCCACAGATACGCAGTATTTT. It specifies CASSILAGATDTQYF.

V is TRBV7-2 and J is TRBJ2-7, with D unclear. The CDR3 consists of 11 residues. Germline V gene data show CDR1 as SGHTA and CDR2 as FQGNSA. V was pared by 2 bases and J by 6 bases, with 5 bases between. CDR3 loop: CASSLSTEQYF. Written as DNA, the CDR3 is TGTGCCAGCAGCTTATCAACCGAGCAGTACTTC.